The clone carrying this TCR beta chain was seen ten or more times. Each CDR3 protein gets one entry after TCRdb re-called the 5' RACE reads with MiXCR. The repertoire includes about 27,000 distinct CDR3 sequences, around 7% of them detected once, and less than 15% sits in the top ten. The CDR3 extends over 13 amino acids. The V end lost 1 base, the J end lost 5 bases, and 9 bases lay between the germline ends. The germline V gene has CDR1 SGHTA and CDR2 FQGNSA. This entry belongs to a study of T-cell memory formation after mild COVID-19. The J gene is TRBJ2-7, the V gene TRBV7-2; D gene ambiguous. The receptor's source is an adult woman who had mild COVID-19 (a few samples of this study predate the infection). Cell type and time point are not known. The specimen was PBMCs or a T cell subset sorted from them (not recorded which). CDR3 DNA: TGTGCCAGCAGCTTAGGATGGAACGACGAGCAGTACTTC. Amino acid sequence: CASSLGWNDEQYF.